The T cell receptor (beta chain) described here comes from a study of blood T cell repertoires in COVID-19. Study summary: T cells, B-cell-depleted T cells, or PBMCs supplied cDNA or gDNA.

CDR3 length: 16 residues. V lost 2 bases and J lost 9, with 23 bases in between. Germline loops: CDR1 SGHAT, CDR2 FQNNGV. In the source study's methods: By means of reference gene primer amplification, nucleated cell counts were estimated. The assay was immunoSEQ multiplex PCR, and TCRdb's table has in-frame clones only and misses some. V and J calls and clone size are those listed in that table; D and trimming were worked out from the DNA. Here the sample spans 95,000 to 130,000 clones, over 65% being singletons. This clonotype was sampled from a man aged 30 to 45 with acute or convalescent COVID-19. Sequencing input: peripheral blood. This sequence joins TRBV11-2 and TRBJ2-7; D is undetermined. The CDR3 loop is CASSLTVASGERGQYF. The CDR3, as DNA: TGTGCCAGCAGCTTAACCGTGGCTAGTGGTGAGAGAGGGCAGTACTTC.